Presented here are 10 T cell receptor beta chains from one specimen sequenced in a study of a mutant IDH1 vaccine in newly diagnosed glioma (dated by TCRdb to about 2021). Their antigens are not known. The time point label, as the study defines it: week 23, last vaccination. Each vaccine dose, consisting of 300 ug of a 20-mer mutant IDH1 peptide in Montanide, was administered subcutaneously with topical imiquimod. Receptor amplification or capture employed the immunoSEQ multiplex PCR assay. In its TCRdb copy, this immuneACCESS table keeps in-frame sequences only and misses some clones. Where compared with another copy, unresolved V genes explain less than half of these, and the others have no known cause. The sample table lists about 56,000 clones, over 70% of them with a count of one. The ten largest clones represent roughly 1.4% of the sample. Sequencing was performed on PBMCs, taken from a glioma patient whose treatment included an IDH1 peptide vaccine. The origin of the receptors is a man aged 40-49 years with glioma.

The sample holds one count of this clone. The CDR3 bases are TGTGCCAGCAGATTTGGGAGAACACCTAACAATGAGCAGTTCTTC. Its translation: CASRFGRTPNNEQFF. This chain links TRBV6-5 with TRBJ2-1; D is perhaps TRBD2 (5 bases). CDR3 length: 15 amino acids. CDR1 is MNHEY, CDR2 SVGAGI, per germline. V lost 6 bases, J lost 5 bases, and 17 bases lay in between.

CDR3 amino acids: CASSLRGPDYGYTF. The DNA of the CDR3 is TGTGCCAGCAGCTTAAGGGGCCCCGACTATGGCTACACCTTC. The V call is TRBV11-2, the J call TRBJ1-2; D may be TRBD1 (5 bases). Trimming cost V 2 bases and J 3 bases, with 10 bases left between them. Germline V gene lookup returns CDR1 SGHAT and CDR2 FQNNGV. The CDR3 is 14 amino acids.

The CDR3 loop is CASSPRQGAEQYF. CDR3 DNA: TGTGCCAGCTCACCACGACAGGGGGCAGAGCAGTACTTC. The rearrangement uses TRBV18 and TRBJ2-7; 10 bases are shared with TRBD1. The length of the CDR3 is 13 residues. Germline V gene lookup returns CDR1 KGHSH and CDR2 LQKENI. V trimming: 1 base; J trimming: 7 bases; junction bases outside the gene matches: 1.

The chain links TRBV5-4 to TRBJ2-4; TRBD1 matches at 8 bases. The J segment lost 2 bases and the V segment lost 2 bases, leaving 12 bases of the junction unmatched. The CDR3 totals 18 residues. Germline V gene lookup returns CDR1 SGHNT and CDR2 YYREEE (reference sequence). CDR3 DNA sequence: TGTGCCAGCAGCTTCCAGGACGGACAGGGTTTCCCCAAAAACATTCAGTACTTC. This encodes CASSFQDGQGFPKNIQYF.

The chain links TRBV5-1 to TRBJ1-1; 10 bases match TRBD1. Unmatched junction bases numbered 17, after V lost 7 bases and J lost 8 bases. The CDR3 extends over 16 amino acids. Germline V gene lookup returns CDR1 SGHRS and CDR2 YFSETQ. DNA for the CDR3: TGCGCCAGCGCTCCTGGGCCCGGGACAGGGGCGTTGGAAGCTTTCTTT. This codes for CASAPGPGTGALEAFF.

This rearrangement joins TRBV5-6 to TRBJ2-3; 11 bases are a match to TRBD2. The germline V gene has CDR1 SGHDT and CDR2 YYEEEE. The ends lost 2 bases at V and 0 bases at J; junction bases unmatched: 5. The CDR3 loop spans 17 amino acids. The CDR3 DNA is TGTGCCAGCAGCTTCACGACTAGCGGGGACAGCACAGATACGCAGTATTTT. The encoded protein is CASSFTTSGDSTDTQYF.

The rearrangement joins TRBV7-2 to TRBJ2-4, with 9 bases matching TRBD2. Germline V gene lookup returns CDR1 SGHTA and CDR2 FQGNSA. The CDR3 contains 14 residues. The V and J ends lost 5 bases and 8 bases, in that order; junction bases with no gene match: 7. The CDR3, as DNA: TGTGCCAGCAGCATTAGCGGGAGCGGATACATTCAGTACTTC. Amino acids: CASSISGSGYIQYF.

The gene calls are TRBV7-8 and TRBJ1-4; the match to TRBD1 covers 7 bases. This CDR3 has 17 residues. CDR1 SGHVS and CDR2 FQNEAQ come from the germline V gene. The trim removed 2 bases at V and 5 bases at J, leaving 11 bases unmatched. The CDR3 sequence is CASSLLSGSQGNEKLFF. CDR3 DNA: TGTGCCAGCAGCTTACTGTCTGGATCACAGGGGAATGAAAAACTGTTTTTT.

V is TRBV7-2 and J is TRBJ1-5, with a possible D match to TRBD1 (6 bases). This CDR3 is built from 14 residues. The germline V and J ends were trimmed by 4 bases and 4 bases, with 11 bases remaining between them. Germline CDR1 reads SGHTA; CDR2 reads FQGNSA. CDR3 region: CASSSMQGNQPQHF. The CDR3 nucleotides read TGTGCCAGCAGCTCCATGCAGGGGAATCAGCCCCAGCATTTT.

The V gene is TRBV28, the J gene TRBJ2-2; 9 bases line up with TRBD2. This CDR3 contains 15 residues. Germline CDR1 reads MDHEN; CDR2 reads SYDVKM. V was pared by 4 bases and J by 6 bases, with 6 bases of the junction left unmatched. The CDR3 nucleotides are TGTGCCAGCAGTTATAGCGGGAGAGGGTCCGGGGAGCTGTTTTTT. Translation gives CASSYSGRGSGELFF.